This T cell receptor beta chain was obtained from a study of blood T cell repertoires in COVID-19. Study details: Material from acute and convalescent COVID-19 was sourced from the United States, Italy and Spain. PBMCs, B-cell-depleted T cells, or T cells were the source of the cDNA or gDNA that made up the material.

Per the original methods: Scientists estimated how many nucleated cells there were by amplifying reference gene primers. The data were produced by immunoSEQ multiplex PCR, yet TCRdb's version contains in-frame clones alone and is incomplete. The V and J calls and clone size are taken from that table; D and trimming were inferred from the DNA. The repertoire holds roughly 230,000 clones, around 84% seen once, with around 1% in the top ten. The CDR3 sequence is 13 residues long. Per the germline V gene, CDR1 is PRHDT and CDR2 is FYEKMQ (reference sequence). V gave up 5 bases and J gave up 4 bases; unmatched junction bases: 1.

The TCR comes from a man between 35 and 55 years old with acute or convalescent COVID-19. The sequenced material came from peripheral blood. V gene TRBV13 combines with J gene TRBJ2-3; 9 bases fit TRBD1. The CDR3 region is CASSRDRADTQYF. The CDR3 nucleotides are TGTGCCAGCAGCCGGGACAGGGCAGATACGCAGTATTTT.